Listed here are 5 T cell receptor beta chains from one sample, sequenced in a study of beta chain features in type 1 diabetes. cDNA synthesis used the whole RNA isolate, giving expressed TCRB sequences. Method: immunoSEQ multiplex PCR; TCRdb's copy keeps in-frame clones and lacks some. The sample lists approximately 84,000 clones; under 35% were seen once. Sequencing was carried out using stem cell memory CD4+ T cells from blood. The origin of the receptors is a woman in her late teens or twenties in good health.

The chain combines TRBV28 with TRBJ2-7, with D possibly being TRBD1 (5 bases). There are 15 residues in the CDR3. Trimming took 6 bases from V and 1 from J, leaving 16 bases between them. Germline V gene data show CDR1 as MDHEN and CDR2 as SYDVKM. CDR3 DNA sequence: TGTGCCAGCAGCCCCCACGGGCAGGGATCCTACGAGCAGTACTTC. It is translated as CASSPHGQGSYEQYF.

Only a few counts were recorded for this clone. This rearrangement joins TRBV30 to TRBJ2-3; 12 bases map to TRBD2. CDR1 GTSNPN and CDR2 SVGIG come from the germline V gene (reference sequence). J lost 9 bases, V lost 3 bases, and 16 bases had no gene match. The CDR3 loop spans 17 amino acids. The CDR3 loop is CAWRPPQASGRAGTQYF. DNA of the CDR3: TGTGCCTGGAGGCCACCCCAGGCTAGCGGGAGGGCCGGGACGCAGTATTTT.

This chain uses TRBV27 with TRBJ1-5, with D unclear. The CDR3 is 14 amino acids. V was clipped by 3 bases and J by 2 bases, with 8 bases between them. Germline lookup yields CDR1 MNHEY and CDR2 SMNVEV (reference sequence). The CDR3 is CASSLFFGNQPQHF. In nucleotides, the CDR3 is TGTGCCAGCAGTTTGTTCTTTGGCAATCAGCCCCAGCATTTT.

The V and J genes are TRBV6-1 and TRBJ2-2; the D is unclear. Germline CDR1 and CDR2: MNHNS and SASEGT. The CDR3 has 15 residues. Trimming left V 2 bases short and J 4 bases short, with 11 bases between. The CDR3 coding sequence is TGTGCCAGCAGTGAACATAGAGTCATCACCGGGGAGCTGTTTTTT. Encoded protein: CASSEHRVITGELFF.

This clone was detected a few times. The rearrangement uses TRBV5-4 and TRBJ1-6; a weak D match, TRBD1 (6 bases). Germline-derived CDR1 and CDR2 are SGHNT and YYREEE (reference sequence). V shed 2 bases and J shed 8 bases, with 11 bases lying between them. The CDR3 length is 14 residues. The CDR3 DNA sequence: TGTGCCAGCAGCTTAACGGACAGATATTCACCCCTCCACTTT. It yields the protein CASSLTDRYSPLHF.